These 5 T cell receptor beta chains were sequenced from one sample in a study of PD-L1 blockade in urothelial cancer. Time point of the sample: peripheral blood 6 weeks after treatment start. The data were produced by immunoSEQ multiplex PCR, yet TCRdb's version contains in-frame clones alone and is incomplete. This table holds about 48,000 clones, approximately 81% found once. This sample comprised PBMCs, obtained around atezolizumab (anti-PD-L1) treatment. Receptor source: a man between 65 and 85 years old with urothelial cancer.

The CDR3: CASSQDAGVDEKLFF. The CDR3 bases are TGTGCCAGCAGCCAAGATGCAGGGGTGGATGAAAAACTGTTTTTT. The rearrangement uses TRBV4-2 and TRBJ1-4, with TRBD1 as a possible D gene (6 bases). Looked up from germline, CDR1 is LGHNA and CDR2 is YNFKEQ. V was trimmed by 0 bases and J by 6 bases, leaving 11 bases between them. The CDR3 extends over 15 amino acids.

V and J are TRBV6-1 and TRBJ2-3, with 9 bases fitting TRBD2. V shed 8 bases and J 4 bases; nucleotides not matched to a gene: 4. CDR3 size: 13 residues. Germline V gene lookup returns CDR1 MNHNS and CDR2 SASEGT. CDR3 in amino acids: CASAGLAPDTQYF. CDR3 nucleotide sequence: TGTGCCAGCGCGGGACTAGCCCCAGATACGCAGTATTTT.

The chain recombines TRBV18 with TRBJ1-4; 8 bases are a match to TRBD1. CDR1 and CDR2 from the germline V gene are KGHSH and LQKENI. The CDR3 contains 15 residues. V shed 3 bases and J 2 bases; nucleotides not matched to a gene: 2. CDR3 sequence: CASSPDRETNEKLFF. The CDR3 DNA is TGTGCCAGCTCACCGGACAGGGAGACTAATGAAAAACTGTTTTTT.

The genes are TRBV14 and TRBJ2-5; D might be TRBD1 (6 bases). CDR1 SGHDN and CDR2 FVKESK come from the germline V gene. The CDR3 is 17 residues long. The ends were cut back, 3 bases at V and 6 bases at J, with 23 bases in the middle. The CDR3 spells CASSQGVRGPLGKTQYF. The CDR3 nucleotides read TGTGCCAGCAGCCAGGGGGTCAGGGGACCCCTGGGGAAGACCCAGTACTTC.

The rearrangement links TRBV14 to TRBJ1-2; D ambiguous. Germline CDR1 reads SGHDN; CDR2 reads FVKESK. This CDR3 has 13 residues. Trimming stripped 0 bases from V and 4 bases from J, with 6 bases between. This chain's CDR3 is CASSQDEVYGYTF. CDR3 coding DNA: TGTGCCAGCAGCCAAGACGAGGTCTATGGCTACACCTTC.